Following are 19 T cell receptor beta chains from one sample sequenced in a study of CD8 T cell repertoires and HIV-1 epitope variants. No antigen has been assigned to these receptors. Produced via immunoSEQ multiplex PCR; TCRdb's table is partial and in-frame only. The table lists around 4,800 clones, 70% of them singletons. The sample taken for sequencing was cultured CD8+ T cells derived from PBMCs. The receptors originated from a male donor with HIV.

The chain has TRBV19 and TRBJ1-1, with D possibly being TRBD1 (5 bases). V lost 3 bases and J lost 7, with 15 bases in between. The germline gives CDR1 LNHDA, CDR2 SQIVND (reference sequence). The CDR3 totals 14 residues. The CDR3 sequence: CASSIGGAALEAFF. CDR3 DNA: TGTGCCAGTAGTATTGGCGGGGCAGCCCTTGAAGCTTTCTTT.

V and J are TRBV28 and TRBJ1-5; unclear D gene. The V and J ends lost 5 bases and 5 bases respectively, with 13 bases between them. The CDR3 is 14 amino acids. CDR1 is MDHEN, CDR2 SYDVKM, per germline. The CDR3 spells CASSIRNRDQPQHF. DNA of the CDR3: TGTGCCAGCAGTATCCGGAACCGGGATCAGCCCCAGCATTTT.

The rearrangement joins TRBV4-3 to TRBJ1-2, with D tentatively TRBD1 (5 bases). CDR3 length: 15 amino acids. Germline values: CDR1 LGHNA, CDR2 YSLEER. Trimming took 1 base from V and 4 from J, leaving 13 bases between them. DNA for the CDR3: TGCGCCAGCAGCCAAGGTCTCGGGACTTCCTATGGCTACACCTTC. Residues: CASSQGLGTSYGYTF.

This clone was counted a few times. The chain is built from TRBV19 and TRBJ1-2; a possible D gene is TRBD1 (6 bases). CDR3 size: 13 residues. Germline CDR1 LNHDA, CDR2 SQIVND (reference sequence). With 0 bases removed from V and 8 bases from J, the gap between germline ends came to 10 bases. The CDR3 region has the DNA TGTGCCAGTAGTATAGATCACAGGGCCGGCTACACCTTC. Translating gives CASSIDHRAGYTF.

J is TRBJ2-7 and V is TRBV25-1; a weak D match, TRBD1 (5 bases). V was cut by 1 base and J by 10 bases, with 8 bases left in between. The V gene's germline CDR1 is MGHDK and CDR2 SYGVNS. There are 11 residues in the CDR3. The DNA of the CDR3 is TGTGCCAGCAGTGAATCGAGGACACAGTACTTC. Its translation: CASSESRTQYF.

The CDR3 DNA sequence: TGTGCCAGCAGCTTACAGGGGGCCTACGAGCAGTACTTC. This codes for CASSLQGAYEQYF. The chain is built from TRBV11-1 and TRBJ2-7; 7 bases align to TRBD1. The CDR3 spans 13 residues. Germline lookup yields CDR1 SGHAT and CDR2 FQDESV (reference sequence). Trimming at V came to 2 bases and at J to 2 bases, leaving 0 bases not matched to a gene. Supplemented by reference TRBV11-1 and TRBJ2-7, the full variable domain reads EAEVAQSPRYKITEKSQAVAFWCDPISGHATLYWYRQILGQGPELLVQFQDESVVDDSQLPKDRFSAERLKGVDSTLKIQPAELGDSAMYLCASSLQGAYEQYFGPGTRLTVT.

The chain has TRBV6-1 and TRBJ2-3; D might be TRBD1 (6 bases). The CDR3 has 17 residues. The germline V and J ends were trimmed by 1 base and 0 bases, with 14 bases remaining between them. Germline CDR1 MNHNS, CDR2 SASEGT. The CDR3 nucleotides are TGTGCCAGCAGTGAAGTATGGGGGCGAACTAGCACAGATACGCAGTATTTT. Its translation: CASSEVWGRTSTDTQYF.

This sequence joins TRBV7-9 and TRBJ2-1; TRBD2 agrees at 9 bases. This CDR3 region has 15 residues. The V gene end was trimmed by 7 bases and the J gene end by 2 bases; junction bases not matched to a gene: 6. The germline V gene has CDR1 SEHNR and CDR2 FQNEAQ (reference sequence). The chain's CDR3 is CASTQAGGPYNEQFF. DNA for the CDR3: TGTGCCAGCACACAAGCGGGGGGCCCCTACAATGAGCAGTTCTTC.

This chain connects TRBV5-1 to TRBJ2-3, with 11 nucleotides matching TRBD2. Germline lookup yields CDR1 SGHRS and CDR2 YFSETQ. This CDR3 has 18 residues. V was clipped by 4 bases and J by 0 bases; unmatched bases: 10. CDR3 amino acids: CASSPTSGTTLSTDTQYF. The CDR3 coding sequence is TGCGCCAGCAGCCCGACTAGCGGGACCACTCTGAGCACAGATACGCAGTATTTT.

The chain employs TRBV13 and TRBJ1-2, with TRBD1 identical over 10 bases. Germline trimming cut 2 bases from V and 7 bases from J; bases unmatched to any gene: 10. This CDR3 region has 16 residues. Germline V gives CDR1 PRHDT, CDR2 FYEKMQ (reference sequence). In DNA form, the CDR3 reads TGTGCCAGCAGCTTACCAGGGACAGGGGAGCTCGGTGGCTACACCTTC. Protein product: CASSLPGTGELGGYTF.

The chain uses TRBV18 and TRBJ2-1; TRBD1 matches 9 bases. The CDR3 covers 16 residues. The junction had 11 bases not matched to a gene; V was cut back by 5 bases and J by 6 bases. CDR1 is KGHSH and CDR2 is LQKENI in the germline V gene. CDR3: CASSSAGTGPINEQFF. The CDR3 coding sequence is TGTGCCAGCTCATCAGCGGGGACAGGGCCTATCAATGAGCAGTTCTTC.

V gene TRBV11-3 combines with J gene TRBJ2-7, with D perhaps TRBD2 (6 bases). CDR3 size: 12 residues. The V gene's germline CDR1 is SGHNT and CDR2 YENEEA. V was clipped by 2 bases and J by 6 bases, with 8 bases between them. The chain's CDR3 is CASSLRAGEQYF. The DNA for the CDR3 is TGTGCCAGCAGCTTACGAGCGGGCGAGCAGTACTTC. Full variable domain (rest looked up from reference TRBV11-3 and TRBJ2-7): EAGVVQSPRYKIIEKKQPVAFWCNPISGHNTLYWYLQNLGQGPELLIRYENEEAVDDSQLPKDRFSAERLKGVDSTLKIQPAELGDSAVYLCASSLRAGEQYFGPGTRLTVT.

The chain employs TRBV28 and TRBJ2-1, with a tentative D call TRBD2 (5 bases). V was cut by 9 bases and J by 6 bases, with 9 bases left in between. The germline gives CDR1 MDHEN, CDR2 SYDVKM. The CDR3 is 11 residues long. In DNA form, the CDR3 reads TGTGCCAGTAGCGCCTCCAATGAGCAGTTCTTC. Its protein product is CASSASNEQFF.

The rearrangement joins TRBV28 to TRBJ1-2; TRBD1 might be the D (5 bases). Trimming took off 6 bases at V and 8 bases at J, with 16 bases between the two ends. The CDR3 has 13 residues. Per the germline V gene, CDR1 is MDHEN and CDR2 is SYDVKM. The CDR3 DNA sequence: TGTGCCAGCAGGGACCCCTTGGGGGAAGGCTACACCTTC. This sequence encodes CASRDPLGEGYTF.

V usage is TRBV19 and J usage is TRBJ1-1, with 8 positions matching TRBD1. The germline CDR1 and CDR2 sequences are LNHDA and SQIVND (reference sequence). J gave up 4 bases and V 6 bases, and 4 bases lay outside the gene matches. The CDR3 extends over 13 amino acids. DNA for the CDR3: TGTGCCAGTAGCCGCGGACAGGGCACTGAAGCTTTCTTT. Residues: CASSRGQGTEAFF. The whole variable domain, filled in from reference TRBV19 and TRBJ1-1, reads DGGITQSPKYLFRKEGQNVTLSCEQNLNHDAMYWYRQDPGQGLRLIYYSQIVNDFQKGDIAEGYSVSREKKESFPLTVTSAQKNPTAFYLCASSRGQGTEAFFGQGTRLTVV.

The chain combines TRBV4-1 with TRBJ2-7, with D uncertain. The V end was cut by 3 bases, the J end by 2 bases, with 8 bases between. This CDR3 has 13 amino acids. Germline V gives CDR1 MGHRA, CDR2 YSYEKL. The CDR3: CASSHLGPYEQYF. The CDR3, as DNA: TGCGCCAGCAGCCACCTCGGGCCCTACGAGCAGTACTTC.

For this clone: A read error may produce the germline difference seen at one junction end. The rearrangement joins TRBV7-7 to TRBJ1-5, with 7 bases fitting TRBD1. The CDR3 contains 17 residues. CDR1 is SSHAT, CDR2 FNYEAQ, per germline (reference sequence). As DNA, the CDR3 is TGTGCTAGCAGCTTGGCCCGGGACAGAAGCCTCAATCAGCCCCAGCATTTT. It specifies CASSLARDRSLNQPQHF.

V and J are TRBV27 and TRBJ2-7; 10 positions match TRBD1. This CDR3 spans 15 amino acids. Trimming took 6 bases from V and 4 from J; bases not matched to a gene: 9. Germline CDR1 reads MNHEY; CDR2 reads SMNVEV (reference sequence). CDR3: CASSYTGTGVYEQYF. The CDR3 region has the DNA TGTGCCAGCAGCTATACCGGGACAGGGGTGTACGAGCAGTACTTC.

The chain is built from TRBV5-4 and TRBJ1-1; the match to TRBD1 covers 9 bases. Germline V CDR1 and CDR2: SGHNT, YYREEE (reference sequence). The CDR3 contains 16 residues. After removal of 0 bases from V and 1 base from J, the junction contained 4 bases not matched to a gene. The CDR3 loop is CASSLGGDRANTEAFF. CDR3 nucleotides: TGTGCCAGCAGCTTGGGCGGGGACAGGGCGAACACTGAAGCTTTCTTT.